This TCR beta chain was identified in a study of T cell responses to AZD1222 COVID-19 vaccine. As for the study in general: The study pooled second doses at about 4 or about 12 weeks.

CDR3 length equals 15 residues. V was clipped by 4 bases and J by 5 bases; unmatched bases: 9. The germline gives CDR1 LGHDT, CDR2 YNNKEL (reference sequence). Sequencing was performed with immunoSEQ multiplex PCR; in TCRdb, only in-frame clones are kept and a portion is missing. The profile shows some 140,000 clones, 90% of them singletons. Worth noting for this clone: Its antigen is as yet unknown.

Study-level results: Baseline serology detected seropositivity in only five or six AZD1222 recipients. Nearly half of spike-specific TCRs reportedly target unmutated variant regions.

The chain combines TRBV3-1 (or the pseudogene TRBV3-2) with TRBJ1-2; 8 bases align to TRBD1. The sample consisted of peripheral blood, taken on day 0 of AZD1222 vaccination. The origin of this receptor is an adult in good health. CDR3 loop: CASSPWTGKGYGYTF. CDR3 in DNA: TGTGCCAGCAGCCCATGGACAGGGAAGGGATATGGCTACACCTTC.